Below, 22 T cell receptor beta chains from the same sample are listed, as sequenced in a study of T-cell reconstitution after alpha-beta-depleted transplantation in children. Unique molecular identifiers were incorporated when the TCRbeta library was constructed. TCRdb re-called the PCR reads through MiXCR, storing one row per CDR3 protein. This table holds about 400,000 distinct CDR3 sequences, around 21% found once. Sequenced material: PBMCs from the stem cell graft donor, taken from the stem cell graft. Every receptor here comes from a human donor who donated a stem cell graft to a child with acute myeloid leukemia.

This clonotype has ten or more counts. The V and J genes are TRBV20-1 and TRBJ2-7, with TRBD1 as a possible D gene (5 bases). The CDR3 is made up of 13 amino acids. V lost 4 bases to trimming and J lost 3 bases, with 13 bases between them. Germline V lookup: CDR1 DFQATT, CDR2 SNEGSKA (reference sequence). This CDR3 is CSAKGDSDYEQYF. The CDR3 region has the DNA TGCAGTGCTAAGGGCGACAGCGACTACGAGCAGTACTTC.

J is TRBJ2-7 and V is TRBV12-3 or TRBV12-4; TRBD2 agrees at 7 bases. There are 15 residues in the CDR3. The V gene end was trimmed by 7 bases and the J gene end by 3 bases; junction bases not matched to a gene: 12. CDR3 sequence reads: CASTQSGGGGYEQYF. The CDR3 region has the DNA TGTGCCAGCACCCAATCTGGCGGGGGTGGCTACGAGCAGTACTTC.

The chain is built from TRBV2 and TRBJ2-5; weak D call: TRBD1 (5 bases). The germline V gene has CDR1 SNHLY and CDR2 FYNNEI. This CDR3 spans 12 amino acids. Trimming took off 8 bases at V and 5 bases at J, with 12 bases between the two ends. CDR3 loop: CASGPGRETQYF. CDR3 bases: TGTGCCAGCGGGCCAGGGCGGGAGACCCAGTACTTC.

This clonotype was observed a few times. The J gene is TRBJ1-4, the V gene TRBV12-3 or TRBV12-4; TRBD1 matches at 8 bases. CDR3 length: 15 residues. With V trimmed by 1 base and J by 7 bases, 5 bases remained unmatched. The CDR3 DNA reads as TGTGCCAGCAGTTTAGGACCTGGACAGGGTGAAAAACTGTTTTTT. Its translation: CASSLGPGQGEKLFF.

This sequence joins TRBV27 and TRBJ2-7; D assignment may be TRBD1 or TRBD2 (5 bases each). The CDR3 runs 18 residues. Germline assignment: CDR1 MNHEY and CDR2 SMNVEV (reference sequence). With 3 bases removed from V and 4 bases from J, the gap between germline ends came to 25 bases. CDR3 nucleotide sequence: TGTGCCAGCAGTTTGTACCCGCCGGGGCTCGCAACCGGATACGAGCAGTACTTC. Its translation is CASSLYPPGLATGYEQYF.

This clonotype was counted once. CDR3 loop: CASSLDLHTDTQYF. CDR3 sequence (DNA): TGTGCCAGCAGCTTAGATCTCCACACAGATACGCAGTATTTT. The chain links TRBV7-9 to TRBJ2-3; D is unresolved. With 1 base removed from V and 2 bases from J, the gap between germline ends came to 7 bases. The germline CDR1 and CDR2 sequences are SEHNR and FQNEAQ (reference sequence). The CDR3 spans 14 residues.

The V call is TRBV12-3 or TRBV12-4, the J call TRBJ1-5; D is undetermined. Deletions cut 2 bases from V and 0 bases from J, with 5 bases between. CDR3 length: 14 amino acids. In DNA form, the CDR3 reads TGTGCCAGCAGTTTAAGGTATAGCAATCAGCCCCAGCATTTT. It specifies CASSLRYSNQPQHF.

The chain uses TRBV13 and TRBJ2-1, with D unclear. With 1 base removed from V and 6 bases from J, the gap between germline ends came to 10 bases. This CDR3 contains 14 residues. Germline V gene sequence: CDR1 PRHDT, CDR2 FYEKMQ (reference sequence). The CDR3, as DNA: TGTGCCAGCAGCTTAGATCCTCCCTCCAATGAGCAGTTCTTC. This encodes CASSLDPPSNEQFF.

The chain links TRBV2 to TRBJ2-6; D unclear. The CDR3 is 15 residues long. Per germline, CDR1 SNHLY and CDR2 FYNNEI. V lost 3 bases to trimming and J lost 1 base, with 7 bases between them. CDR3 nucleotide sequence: TGTGCCAGCAGTGATATGGGGTCTGGGGCCAACGTCCTGACTTTC. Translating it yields CASSDMGSGANVLTF. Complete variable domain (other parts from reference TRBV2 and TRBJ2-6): EPEVTQTPSHQVTQMGQEVILRCVPISNHLYFYWYRQILGQKVEFLVSFYNNEISEKSEIFDDQFSVERPDGSNFTLKIRSTKLEDSAMYFCASSDMGSGANVLTFGAGSRLTVL.

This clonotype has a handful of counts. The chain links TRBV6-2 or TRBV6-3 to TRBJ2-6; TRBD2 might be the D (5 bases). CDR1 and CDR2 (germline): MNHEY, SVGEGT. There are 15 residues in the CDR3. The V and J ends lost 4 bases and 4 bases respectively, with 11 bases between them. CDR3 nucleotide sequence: TGTGCCAGCAGTTTCGGGGATCCCGGGGCCAACGTCCTGACTTTC. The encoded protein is CASSFGDPGANVLTF.

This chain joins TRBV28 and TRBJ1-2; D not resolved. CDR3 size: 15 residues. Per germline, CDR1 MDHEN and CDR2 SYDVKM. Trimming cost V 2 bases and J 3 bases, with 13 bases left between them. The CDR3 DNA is TGTGCCAGCAGTTTACGGTCGGGGTTGTACTATGGCTACACCTTC. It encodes CASSLRSGLYYGYTF.

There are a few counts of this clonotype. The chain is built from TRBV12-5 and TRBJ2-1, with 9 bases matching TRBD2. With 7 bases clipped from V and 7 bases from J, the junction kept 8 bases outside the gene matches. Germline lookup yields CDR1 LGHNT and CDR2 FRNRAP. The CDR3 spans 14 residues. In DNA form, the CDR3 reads TGTGCTAGTGCCCCAGCGGGAGGTTCGAATGAGCAGTTCTTC. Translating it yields CASAPAGGSNEQFF.

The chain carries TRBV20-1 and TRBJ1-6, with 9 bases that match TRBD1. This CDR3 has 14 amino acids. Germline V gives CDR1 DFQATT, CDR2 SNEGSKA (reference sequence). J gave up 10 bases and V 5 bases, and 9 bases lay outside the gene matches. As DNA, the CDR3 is TGCAGTGCTCACGCCGGGACAGGGCAGTCACCCCTCCACTTT. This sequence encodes CSAHAGTGQSPLHF.

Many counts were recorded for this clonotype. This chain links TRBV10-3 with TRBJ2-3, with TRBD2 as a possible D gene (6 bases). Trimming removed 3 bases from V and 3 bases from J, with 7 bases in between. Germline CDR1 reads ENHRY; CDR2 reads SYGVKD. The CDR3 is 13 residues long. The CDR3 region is CAISDRETDTQYF. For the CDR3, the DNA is TGTGCCATCAGTGATCGGGAGACAGATACGCAGTATTTT.

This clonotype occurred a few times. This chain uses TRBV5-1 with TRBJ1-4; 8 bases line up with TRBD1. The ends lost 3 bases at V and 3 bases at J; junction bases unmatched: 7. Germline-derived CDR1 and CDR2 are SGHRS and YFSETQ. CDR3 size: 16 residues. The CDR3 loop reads CASSSLLQGANEKLFF. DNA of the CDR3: TGCGCCAGCAGCTCTCTTCTACAGGGGGCTAATGAAAAACTGTTTTTT.

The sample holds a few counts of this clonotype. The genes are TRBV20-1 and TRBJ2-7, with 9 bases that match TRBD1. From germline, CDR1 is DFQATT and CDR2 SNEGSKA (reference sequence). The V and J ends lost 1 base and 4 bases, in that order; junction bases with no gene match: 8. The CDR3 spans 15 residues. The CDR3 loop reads CSARVTDRGPYEQYF. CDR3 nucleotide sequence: TGCAGTGCTAGAGTAACGGACAGGGGTCCGTACGAGCAGTACTTC.

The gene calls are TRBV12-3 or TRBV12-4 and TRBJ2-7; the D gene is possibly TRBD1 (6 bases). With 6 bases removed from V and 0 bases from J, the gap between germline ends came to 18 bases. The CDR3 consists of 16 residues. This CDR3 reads CASSPDWWDISYEQYF. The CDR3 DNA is TGTGCCAGCAGCCCAGATTGGTGGGACATCTCCTACGAGCAGTACTTC.

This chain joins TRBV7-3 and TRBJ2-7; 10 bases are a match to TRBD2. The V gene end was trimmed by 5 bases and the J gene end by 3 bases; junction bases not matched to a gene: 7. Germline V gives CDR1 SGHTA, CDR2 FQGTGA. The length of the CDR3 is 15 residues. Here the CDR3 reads CASSPDGLADYEQYF. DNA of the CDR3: TGTGCCAGCAGCCCCGACGGACTAGCGGACTACGAGCAGTACTTC.

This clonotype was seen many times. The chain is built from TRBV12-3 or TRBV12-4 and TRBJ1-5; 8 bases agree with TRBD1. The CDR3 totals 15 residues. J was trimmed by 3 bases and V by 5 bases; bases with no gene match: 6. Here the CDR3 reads CASSQGQGYNQPQHF. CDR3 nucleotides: TGTGCCAGCAGTCAAGGACAGGGCTACAATCAGCCCCAGCATTTT.

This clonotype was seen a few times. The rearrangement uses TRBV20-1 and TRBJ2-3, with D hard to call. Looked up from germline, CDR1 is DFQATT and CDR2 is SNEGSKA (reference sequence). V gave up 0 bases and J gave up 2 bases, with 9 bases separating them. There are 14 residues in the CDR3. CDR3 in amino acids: CSARDIGLTDTQYF. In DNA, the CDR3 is TGCAGTGCTAGAGATATCGGCCTCACAGATACGCAGTATTTT.

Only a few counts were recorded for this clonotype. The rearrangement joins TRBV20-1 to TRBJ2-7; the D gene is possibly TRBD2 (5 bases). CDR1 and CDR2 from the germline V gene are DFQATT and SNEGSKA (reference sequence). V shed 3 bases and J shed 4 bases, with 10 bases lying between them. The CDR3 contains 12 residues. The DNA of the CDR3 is TGCAGTGCTAGCGACGGGATATACGAGCAGTACTTC. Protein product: CSASDGIYEQYF.

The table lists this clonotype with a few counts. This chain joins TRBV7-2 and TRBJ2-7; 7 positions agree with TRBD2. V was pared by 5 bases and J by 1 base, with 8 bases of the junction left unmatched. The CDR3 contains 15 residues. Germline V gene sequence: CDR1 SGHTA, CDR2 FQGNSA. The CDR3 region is CASSARGVRSYEQYF. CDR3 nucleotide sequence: TGTGCCAGCAGCGCCCGGGGGGTCAGGTCCTACGAGCAGTACTTC.